The subject of this entry is one T cell receptor (beta chain). What it binds is unknown. This sample is drawn from a study of shared clonotypes between healthy human individuals. This CDR3 spans 18 amino acids. The ends lost 0 bases at V and 0 bases at J; junction bases unmatched: 12. CDR1 and CDR2 from the germline V gene are SGHRS and YFSETQ. Regarding the study as a whole: Having only a few donors restricted how much genetic and exposure-history diversity was captured. Sequencing depth was expected to influence donor clonotype sharing.

The DNA input per sorted-subset replicate PCR was about 220 ng, corresponding to roughly 30,000 T cell genomes. Method: immunoSEQ multiplex PCR; TCRdb's copy keeps in-frame clones and lacks some. The table has more than 1,200,000 clones, roughly 98.5% seen once. The authors divided CD4+ cells into CD45RA+ naive and CD45RA-negative memory subsets. Sequenced: naive CD4+ T cells sorted from blood. Described subset: CD45RA+ positively selected. The receptor comes from a man between 25 and 39 years old in good health. This sequence joins TRBV5-1 and TRBJ2-7; TRBD2 aligns across 7 bases. CDR3 region: CASSLGASGASISYEQYF. CDR3 DNA: TGCGCCAGCAGCTTGGGGGCTAGCGGAGCAAGTATCTCCTACGAGCAGTACTTC. The whole variable domain, remainder taken from reference TRBV5-1 and TRBJ2-7, is KAGVTQTPRYLIKTRGQQVTLSCSPISGHRSVSWYQQTPGQGLQFLFEYFSETQRNKGNFPGRFSGRQFSNSRSEMNVSTLELGDSALYLCASSLGASGASISYEQYFGPGTRLTVT.